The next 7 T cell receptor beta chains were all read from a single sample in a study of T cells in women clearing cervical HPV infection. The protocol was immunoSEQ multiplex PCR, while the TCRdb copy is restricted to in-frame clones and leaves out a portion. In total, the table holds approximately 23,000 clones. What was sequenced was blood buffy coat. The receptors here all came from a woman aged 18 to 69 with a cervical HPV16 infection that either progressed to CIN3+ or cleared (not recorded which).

The CDR3 protein is CSAPDGRQETQYF. The covered CDR3 bases are TGCAGTGCCCCTGATGGTCGGCAAGAGACC. This rearrangement joins TRBV20-1 to TRBJ2-5; no clear D. The CDR3 is cut off 3 residues early in the read; its end comes from the germline J gene. The ends were cut back, 6 bases at V and 2 bases at J, with 13 bases in the middle. Per the germline V gene, CDR1 is DFQATT and CDR2 is SNEGSKA (reference sequence). The CDR3 contains 13 residues.

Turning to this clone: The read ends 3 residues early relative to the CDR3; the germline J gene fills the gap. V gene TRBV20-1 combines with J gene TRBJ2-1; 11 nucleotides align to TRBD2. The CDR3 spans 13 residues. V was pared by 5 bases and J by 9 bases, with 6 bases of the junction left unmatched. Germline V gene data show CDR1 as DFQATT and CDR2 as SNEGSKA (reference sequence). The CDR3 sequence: CSAVAGGTPEQFF. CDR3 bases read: TGCAGTGCTGTAGCGGGAGGGACCCCTGAG.

This CDR3 is CASSLDASHNEQFF. The CDR3 DNA, read in part, is TGTGCCAGCAGCTTAGATGCGAGTCACAATGAG. V is TRBV7-9 and J is TRBJ2-1, with no clear D. Read sequence stops 3 residues before the CDR3 end, and the germline J gene provides the missing end. Germline V gene data show CDR1 as SEHNR and CDR2 as FQNEAQ (reference sequence). V was trimmed by 1 base and J by 5 bases, leaving 9 bases between them. CDR3 length: 14 amino acids.

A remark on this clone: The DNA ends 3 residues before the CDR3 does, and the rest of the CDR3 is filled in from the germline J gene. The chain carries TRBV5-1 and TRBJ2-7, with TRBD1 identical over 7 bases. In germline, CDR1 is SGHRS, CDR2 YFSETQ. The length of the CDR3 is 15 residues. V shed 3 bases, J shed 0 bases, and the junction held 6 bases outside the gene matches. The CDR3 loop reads CASSSHRTGSYEQYF. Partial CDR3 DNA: TGCGCCAGCAGCTCCCACCGGACAGGCTCCTACGAG.

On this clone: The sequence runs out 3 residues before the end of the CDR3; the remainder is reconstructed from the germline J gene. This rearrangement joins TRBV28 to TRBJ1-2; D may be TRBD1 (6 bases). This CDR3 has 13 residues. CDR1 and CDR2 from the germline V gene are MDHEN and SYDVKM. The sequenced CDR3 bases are TGTGCCAGCAGTTTAGAGAGGGGGATCAGC. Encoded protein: CASSLERGIS. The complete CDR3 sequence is CASSLERGISYTF.

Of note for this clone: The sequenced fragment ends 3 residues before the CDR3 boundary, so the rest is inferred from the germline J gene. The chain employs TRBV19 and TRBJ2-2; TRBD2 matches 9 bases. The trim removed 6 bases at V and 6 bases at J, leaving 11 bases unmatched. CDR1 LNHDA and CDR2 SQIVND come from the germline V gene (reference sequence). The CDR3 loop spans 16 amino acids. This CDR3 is CASRPTSGYISGELFF. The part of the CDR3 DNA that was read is TGTGCCAGTAGACCGACTAGCGGTTATATATCCGGGGAG.

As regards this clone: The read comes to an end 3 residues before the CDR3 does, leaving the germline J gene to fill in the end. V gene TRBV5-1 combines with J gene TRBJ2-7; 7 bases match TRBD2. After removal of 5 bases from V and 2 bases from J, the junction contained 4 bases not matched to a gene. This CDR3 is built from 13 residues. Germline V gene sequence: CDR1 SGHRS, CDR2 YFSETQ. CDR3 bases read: TGCGCCAGCAGTTCGGGACTAACCTACGAG. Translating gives CASSSGLTYE. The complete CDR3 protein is CASSSGLTYEQYF. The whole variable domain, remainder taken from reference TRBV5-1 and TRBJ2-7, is KAGVTQTPRYLIKTRGQQVTLSCSPISGHRSVSWYQQTPGQGLQFLFEYFSETQRNKGNFPGRFSGRQFSNSRSEMNVSTLELGDSALYLCASSSGLTYEQYFGPGTRLTVT.